This paragraph reports one TCR beta chain. What it recognizes is unknown. The data derive from a study of CD8 T cell repertoires and HIV-1 epitope variants. Study overall: Twenty-five autologous and known Gag and Nef epitope variant peptides each stimulated T cells separately. The baseline condition was 1M T cells left uncultured.

Sequenced by immunoSEQ multiplex PCR; TCRdb stores in-frame clones only, minus some. The sample includes under 6,000 clones, less than 70% of them seen just once. The origin of this receptor is a male donor with HIV. Sequencing input: cultured CD8+ T cells derived from PBMCs.

This chain's CDR3 is CASSSYREGGETQYF. The DNA of the CDR3 is TGTGCCAGCAGCTCCTACCGGGAGGGAGGGGAGACCCAGTACTTC. J is TRBJ2-5 and V is TRBV7-9; 8 bases map to TRBD2. Germline V gene sequence: CDR1 SEHNR, CDR2 FQNEAQ (reference sequence). The CDR3 spans 15 residues. The V segment lost 4 bases and the J segment 5 bases; nucleotides outside the gene matches: 9.